Listed here are 15 T cell receptor beta chains from one sample, sequenced in a study of blood T cell repertoires in COVID-19. Some clones are missing from TCRdb's copy, which holds only in-frame ones; the method was immunoSEQ multiplex PCR. The table records approximately 230,000 clones, approximately 82% of them present only once. The source material was PBMCs or T cells enriched from blood (not recorded which). The receptor source for this set is a man aged 40-50 years who had recovered from COVID-19.

The chain couples TRBV5-6 to TRBJ2-3; 7 bases align to TRBD2. Germline-derived CDR1 and CDR2 are SGHDT and YYEEEE. The CDR3 contains 15 residues. Trimming removed 1 base from V and 4 bases from J; junction bases left unmatched: 6. The CDR3 region is CASSLMKRGSDTQYF. The DNA of the CDR3 is TGTGCCAGCAGCTTGATGAAGCGGGGATCAGATACGCAGTATTTT.

The chain carries TRBV23-1 and TRBJ2-2, with a tentative D call TRBD1 (5 bases). TRBV23-1 is designated an ORF whose function remains uncertain. Trimming stripped 4 bases from V and 4 bases from J, with 13 bases between. This CDR3 region has 15 residues. CDR3 nucleotide sequence: TGCGCCAGCAGTCCCCCAGGGCCCCCCACCGGGGAGCTGTTTTTT. Amino acids: CASSPPGPPTGELFF.

The chain employs TRBV3-1 (or the pseudogene TRBV3-2) and TRBJ1-2, with 9 bases lining up with TRBD1. J gave up 3 bases and V 4 bases, and 12 bases lay outside the gene matches. CDR1 and CDR2 from the germline V gene are LGHDT and YNNKEL (reference sequence). This CDR3 is 17 amino acids long. Here the CDR3 reads CASSPNPRQGVDYGYTF. CDR3 DNA sequence: TGTGCCAGCAGCCCTAACCCCCGACAGGGGGTTGACTATGGCTACACCTTC.

The rearrangement joins TRBV15 to TRBJ2-1, with 7 nucleotides matching TRBD2. Germline CDR1 LNHNV, CDR2 YYDKDF (reference sequence). Losses at the gene ends were 5 bases for V and 8 bases for J; bases not matched to a gene: 12. CDR3 size: 15 residues. CDR3 DNA sequence: TGTGCCACCAGCTATAAGGGGACTACGTTAGATGAGCAGTTCTTC. Amino acids: CATSYKGTTLDEQFF.

This chain joins TRBV28 and TRBJ2-7, with 7 bases matching TRBD1. V was pared by 5 bases and J by 5 bases, with 6 bases of the junction left unmatched. CDR3 length: 13 residues. Germline-derived CDR1 and CDR2 are MDHEN and SYDVKM. In DNA form, the CDR3 reads TGTGCCAGCAGTCCGATCACAGGGGACGAGCAGTACTTC. This codes for CASSPITGDEQYF.

The sample holds one count of this clone. The chain couples TRBV2 to TRBJ1-1; D might be TRBD1 (6 bases). Germline lookup yields CDR1 SNHLY and CDR2 FYNNEI. The V end was cut by 8 bases, the J end by 4 bases, with 8 bases between. This CDR3 is 11 amino acids long. The CDR3 DNA reads as TGTGCCAGCCGACAGGTCACTGAAGCTTTCTTT. Protein: CASRQVTEAFF.

This rearrangement joins TRBV28 to TRBJ2-3; TRBD1 agrees at 9 bases. Germline V CDR1 and CDR2: MDHEN, SYDVKM. The CDR3 is 16 amino acids. The V segment lost 4 bases and the J segment 2 bases; nucleotides outside the gene matches: 7. In DNA, the CDR3 is TGTGCCAGCAGTTCCGCCGGGACAGGGCTCACAGATACGCAGTATTTT. Translation: CASSSAGTGLTDTQYF. Looking up the rest from reference TRBV28 and TRBJ2-3 gives the full variable domain: DVKVTQSSRYLVKRTGEKVFLECVQDMDHENMFWYRQDPGLGLRLIYFSYDVKMKEKGDIPEGYSVSREKKERFSLILESASTNQTSMYLCASSSAGTGLTDTQYFGPGTRLTVL.

This rearrangement joins TRBV4-3 to TRBJ1-3; no reliable D call. Germline CDR1 reads LGHNA; CDR2 reads YSLEER. V was pared by 0 bases and J by 4 bases, with 10 bases between. The CDR3 is made up of 15 amino acids. The CDR3 region is CASSQDRAGGNTIYF. CDR3 in DNA: TGCGCCAGCAGCCAAGATCGGGCGGGGGGAAACACCATATATTTT.

V usage is TRBV3-1 (or the pseudogene TRBV3-2) and J usage is TRBJ1-2; 7 nucleotides match TRBD1. V was clipped by 0 bases and J by 3 bases; unmatched bases: 13. The CDR3 consists of 18 residues. CDR1 LGHDT and CDR2 YNNKEL come from the germline V gene (reference sequence). Written as DNA, the CDR3 is TGTGCCAGCAGCCAAGATGGTGGGCCAGGGGGAAAGCACTATGGCTACACCTTC. Amino acid sequence: CASSQDGGPGGKHYGYTF.

The chain employs TRBV12-3 or TRBV12-4 and TRBJ2-2; TRBD1 might be the D (5 bases). CDR3 length equals 13 residues. Written as DNA, the CDR3 is TGTGCAACAACCCCAGGGCACACCGGGGAGCTGTTTTTT. Translating it yields CATTPGHTGELFF.

V usage is TRBV7-3 and J usage is TRBJ2-3; TRBD1 matches at 9 bases. V shed 4 bases and J 7 bases; nucleotides not matched to a gene: 9. This CDR3 spans 15 amino acids. The V gene's germline CDR1 is SGHTA and CDR2 FQGTGA. The CDR3: CASSSSGQGPYTQYF. CDR3 sequence (DNA): TGTGCCAGCAGCTCTAGTGGACAGGGGCCTTATACGCAGTATTTT.

The chain has TRBV4-3 and TRBJ2-3; TRBD1 might be the D (6 bases). This CDR3 region has 12 residues. Germline V gene lookup returns CDR1 LGHNA and CDR2 YSLEER. Between the trimmed V and J ends, which lost 3 bases and 5 bases, there was a span of 6 bases. The CDR3 DNA follows: TGCGCCAGCAGCCAGGACAGAGATACGCAGTATTTT. It yields the protein CASSQDRDTQYF.

In this sample, this clone turned up once. This chain joins TRBV28 and TRBJ1-1, with a weak D call TRBD1 (5 bases). Germline CDR1 and CDR2: MDHEN and SYDVKM. Trimming took off 1 base at V and 5 bases at J, with 14 bases between the two ends. CDR3 length: 15 amino acids. CDR3 region: CASSLSTLRGTEAFF. The CDR3 region has the DNA TGTGCCAGCAGTTTATCCACCCTTCGGGGGACTGAAGCTTTCTTT.

The chain combines TRBV25-1 with TRBJ2-7; the D gene is possibly TRBD1 (6 bases). The V end lost 6 bases, the J end lost 3 bases, and 15 bases lay between the germline ends. From germline, CDR1 is MGHDK and CDR2 SYGVNS. The CDR3 runs 14 residues. DNA of the CDR3: TGTGCCAGCAGCCAGACAGGCTGGGGCTACGAGCAGTACTTC. Amino acids: CASSQTGWGYEQYF.

In nucleotides, the CDR3 is TGTGCCAGCAGCGAGGTAGCGGGAGGGGTTCCCTACGAGCAGTACTTC. Encoded protein: CASSEVAGGVPYEQYF. The chain couples TRBV5-6 to TRBJ2-7; 11 bases are a match to TRBD2. CDR3 length: 16 residues. The J segment lost 2 bases and the V segment lost 4 bases, leaving 8 bases of the junction unmatched. Germline V gives CDR1 SGHDT, CDR2 YYEEEE.